This is a list of T cell receptor beta chains from one sample in a study of blood T cell repertoires in COVID-19. Sequenced by immunoSEQ multiplex PCR; TCRdb stores in-frame clones only, minus some. The sample lists 90,000 to 150,000 clones; approximately 87% were seen once. The sample taken for sequencing was peripheral blood. The receptor set was obtained from a woman between 45 and 65 years old with acute or convalescent COVID-19. The CDR3 runs from the conserved cysteine through the conserved F or W. D genes are given only for firm matches. Size is omitted from some rows. Given values are once, few, many or a class for expanded clones.

DNA,CDR3,D,V,J,size
TGTGCCAGCAGCGAAACAGGGACTGGGGCCAACGTCCTGACTTTC,CASSETGTGANVLTF,-,TRBV7-2,TRBJ2-6,-
TGTGCCAGCTCGCCCTACGGAGATACGCAGTATTTT,CASSPYGDTQYF,-,TRBV18,TRBJ2-3,-
TGTGCCAGCAGTGTAGCGGGACTCTACGAGCAGTACTTC,CASSVAGLYEQYF,TRBD2,TRBV25-1,TRBJ2-7,-
TGTGCCAGCAGCAAAGGACAGAGCTCCTATAATTCACCCCTCCACTTT,CASSKGQSSYNSPLHF,-,TRBV7-9,TRBJ1-6,-
TGTGCCAGCCAAACGGGACACCACTACGAGCAGTACTTC,CASQTGHHYEQYF,-,TRBV18,TRBJ2-7,-
TGCGCCAGCAGCCAAGGGACAGGGCATAGCAATCAGCCCCAGCATTTT,CASSQGTGHSNQPQHF,TRBD1,TRBV4-3,TRBJ1-5,-
TGTGCCAGCAGCTTGGGGGCGAGCACTGAAGCTTTCTTT,CASSLGASTEAFF,-,TRBV7-6,TRBJ1-1,-
TGCAGTGCGTATAATTACGAGCAGTACTTC,CSAYNYEQYF,-,TRBV20-1,TRBJ2-7,-
TGTGCCAGCAGCTATGGGCACCAAGAGACCCAGTACTTC,CASSYGHQETQYF,-,TRBV11-2,TRBJ2-5,-
TGTGCCAGCAGTGAAGGGGGACAGGGATACTATGGCTACACCTTC,CASSEGGQGYYGYTF,TRBD1,TRBV2,TRBJ1-2,-
TGTGCCACCAGTGATTCCCCTAGCGGGGGGCCCTTAGATACGCAGTATTTT,CATSDSPSGGPLDTQYF,TRBD2,TRBV24-1,TRBJ2-3,-
TGCAGTGCTAGTACTCTATCCAACCTAATGAGCGAGCAGTACTTC,CSASTLSNLMSEQYF,-,TRBV20-1,TRBJ2-7,-
TGCGCCAGCAGCCAAGATGGGGGGGAGGACACCGGGGAGCTGTTTTTT,CASSQDGGEDTGELFF,TRBD2,TRBV4-3,TRBJ2-2,once
TGTGCCAGCAGCTTGGTCCAGGGCTATAATTCACCCCTCCACTTT,CASSLVQGYNSPLHF,-,TRBV5-6,TRBJ1-6,few
TGTGCCAGCAGCCCGAGACAGGGTTCACCCCTCCACTTT,CASSPRQGSPLHF,TRBD1,TRBV7-3,TRBJ1-6,-
TGCGCCAGCAGCTCGTACCTTCAGGGGGCGGGCTACACCTTC,CASSSYLQGAGYTF,TRBD1,TRBV5-1,TRBJ1-2,-
TGTGCCAGCAGCTCCGCCGTGAGCTCCTACGAGCAGTACTTC,CASSSAVSSYEQYF,-,TRBV11-2,TRBJ2-7,-
TGTGCCAGTAGGGCTGGACAGGGGGCGGGTCAGCCCCAGCATTTT,CASRAGQGAGQPQHF,TRBD1,TRBV19,TRBJ1-5,-
TGTGCCAGTGGGGCGGAGAGGTACCAGCCCCAGCATTTT,CASGAERYQPQHF,-,TRBV19,TRBJ1-5,-
TGTGCCAGCAGTGGGCTAGCTTACCACGAGCAGTACTTC,CASSGLAYHEQYF,-,TRBV27,TRBJ2-7,-
TGTGCCAGTAGTCCCCGAGATAACACTGAAGCTTTCTTT,CASSPRDNTEAFF,-,TRBV19,TRBJ1-1,-
TGCAGTGCTAGTAGGGGACTAGACCAAGAGACCCAGTACTTC,CSASRGLDQETQYF,TRBD2,TRBV20-1,TRBJ2-5,-